Sequencing of this T cell receptor (beta chain) was carried out in a study of CD8 T cells in ankylosing spondylitis (dated by TCRdb to 2017 to 2019). Study-wide context: T cell receptor beta repertoires were profiled in healthy donors and ankylosing spondylitis patients so that disease-linked TCR variants could be found. The full study cohort was made up of about 24 ankylosing spondylitis patients and roughly 98 healthy donors. Peripheral blood samples were taken, and synovial fluid was additionally collected from ankylosing spondylitis patients. What the research found in general, with its limitations: The disease-linked clones had a CD8+ phenotype and were found at relatively low frequencies in peripheral blood. The disease-linked clones were reported as significantly enriched in matched synovial fluid samples from ankylosing spondylitis patients. Some motif variants were previously reported in synovial fluid and blood of reactive arthritis patients, suggesting common disease-initiation mechanisms. A TCR beta motif made up of several highly homologous amino acid variants appeared to be characteristic of blood from ankylosing spondylitis patients.

The listed sequencing device is Illumina HiSeq 2500. TCR beta libraries were prepared by quantitative 5'-RACE with molecular barcodes. The published analysis was carried out like this. To identify disease-linked TCR variants, a new computational method was used, one built on a probabilistic model of VDJ rearrangement. The public sequencing data were trimmed at Q25 with fastp and processed into clonotypes with MiXCR by TCRdb, which kept only in-frame beta chains. Under each unique CDR3 protein, matching rows form one entry showing the most common genes and DNA. It is TCRdb's table, rather than the study itself, that gives the V and J calls and clone size. For this sample there are approximately 550,000 distinct CDR3 sequences; about 12% appear just once. The ten top clones hold about 6.5% of the sample. This clonotype has at least ten counts. Its antigen is not yet known. Per-base quality was not reported, and no clone a single base away is much larger than it.

The CDR3 spans 17 residues, from the cysteine through the phenylalanine. Just CDR3 DNA is preserved here, 51 bases in frame from base 1. CDR1 WSHSY and CDR2 SAAADI are derived from the germline V gene. This clonotype was obtained from a male donor with ankylosing spondylitis. What was sequenced was blood, either unsorted or a sorted T cell fraction (not recorded which). The chain couples TRBV10-2 to TRBJ2-1, with 10 bases matching TRBD1. The DNA is TGCGTCACCAGCAGTCTGGGACAGGGGCTTTCCTACAATGAGCAGTTCTTC. Protein translation: CVTSSLGQGLSYNEQFF.